One and the same sample provided the 12 T cell receptor beta chains below, sequenced in a study of blood T cell repertoires in COVID-19. TCRdb keeps only in-frame clones here, not all; method: immunoSEQ multiplex PCR. The table records a few hundred thousand clones, more than 85% of them present only once. The specimen was peripheral blood. These receptor sequences come from a woman between 50 and 59 years old with COVID-19, enrolled during active disease.

This chain links TRBV27 with TRBJ1-4, with D possibly TRBD1 on 6 matching bases. This CDR3 is built from 13 residues. V lost 2 bases to trimming and J lost 8 bases, with 9 bases between them. CDR1 is MNHEY and CDR2 is SMNVEV in the germline V gene (reference sequence). The CDR3 is CASSLGGAEKLFF. CDR3 in DNA: TGTGCCAGCAGTTTAGGGGGCGCAGAAAAACTGTTTTTT.

This chain links TRBV5-6 with TRBJ1-5; the D gene is possibly TRBD1 (6 bases). The CDR3 is 15 residues long. The V end was cut by 4 bases, the J end by 7 bases, with 18 bases between. From germline, CDR1 is SGHDT and CDR2 YYEEEE. The DNA of the CDR3 is TGTGCCAGCAGCCTGCGGGGGCGCGAGGGACAGCCCCAGCATTTT. Translation gives CASSLRGREGQPQHF. Supplemented by reference TRBV5-6 and TRBJ1-5, the full variable domain reads DAGVTQSPTHLIKTRGQQVTLRCSPKSGHDTVSWYQQALGQGPQFIFQYYEEEERQRGNFPDRFSGHQFPNYSSELNVNALLLGDSALYLCASSLRGREGQPQHFGDGTRLSIL.

The chain carries TRBV19 and TRBJ1-3; D possibly corresponds to TRBD1 (6 bases). The ends were cut back, 3 bases at V and 0 bases at J, with 12 bases in the middle. The CDR3 covers 16 residues. Germline CDR1 reads LNHDA; CDR2 reads SQIVND (reference sequence). CDR3 in amino acids: CASSISRGLSGNTIYF. The DNA for the CDR3 is TGTGCCAGTAGTATTTCCAGGGGCCTCTCTGGAAACACCATATATTTT.

The V call is TRBV5-5, the J call TRBJ2-3; weak D call: TRBD1 (5 bases). Deletions cut 0 bases from V and 3 bases from J, with 11 bases between. This CDR3 is 15 amino acids long. The germline V gene encodes CDR1 SGHKS and CDR2 YYEKEE (reference sequence). CDR3 loop: CASSLDPGRTDTQYF. The CDR3 nucleotides are TGTGCCAGCAGCTTGGACCCAGGGCGAACAGATACGCAGTATTTT. The whole variable domain, remainder taken from reference TRBV5-5 and TRBJ2-3, is DAGVTQSPTHLIKTRGQQVTLRCSPISGHKSVSWYQQVLGQGPQFIFQYYEKEERGRGNFPDRFSARQFPNYSSELNVNALLLGDSALYLCASSLDPGRTDTQYFGPGTRLTVL.

The V call is TRBV12-5, the J call TRBJ1-4, with D hard to call. The germline V and J ends were trimmed by 1 base and 4 bases, with 10 bases remaining between them. CDR1 is LGHNT and CDR2 is FRNRAP in the germline V gene. The CDR3 has 15 residues. CDR3 amino acids: CASGLDGFGNEKLFF. In nucleotides, the CDR3 is TGTGCTAGTGGTTTGGACGGGTTTGGTAATGAAAAACTGTTTTTT.

The chain recombines TRBV2 with TRBJ2-3; TRBD2 agrees at 12 bases. Germline assignment: CDR1 SNHLY and CDR2 FYNNEI. Trimming took 3 bases from V and 6 from J; bases not matched to a gene: 4. This CDR3 contains 15 residues. CDR3 sequence (DNA): TGTGCCAGCAGTGACCCCGGACTAGCGGGGGATACGCAGTATTTT. Translating it yields CASSDPGLAGDTQYF.

This rearrangement joins TRBV19 to TRBJ2-2; 9 nucleotides line up with TRBD1. Germline CDR1 and CDR2: LNHDA and SQIVND (reference sequence). This CDR3 contains 16 residues. V lost 5 bases to trimming and J lost 3 bases; unmatched junction nucleotides: 7. In nucleotides, the CDR3 is TGTGCCAGTAGTCGTACAGGGGGCAGATACACCGGGGAGCTGTTTTTT. Translation: CASSRTGGRYTGELFF. Full variable domain (missing parts from reference TRBV19 and TRBJ2-2): DGGITQSPKYLFRKEGQNVTLSCEQNLNHDAMYWYRQDPGQGLRLIYYSQIVNDFQKGDIAEGYSVSREKKESFPLTVTSAQKNPTAFYLCASSRTGGRYTGELFFGEGSRLTVL.

The gene calls are TRBV7-6 and TRBJ2-1; 12 bases map to TRBD2. The CDR3 has 19 residues. V gave up 1 base and J gave up 0 bases; unmatched junction bases: 7. CDR1 is SGHVS and CDR2 is FNYEAQ in the germline V gene. The CDR3 DNA reads TGTGCCAGCAGCTTAGAACTAGCGGGGGGACTTCACTCCTACAATGAGCAGTTCTTC. Amino acid sequence: CASSLELAGGLHSYNEQFF.

J is TRBJ1-1 and V is TRBV7-2; D gene uncertain. CDR3 length: 13 amino acids. CDR1 is SGHTA, CDR2 FQGNSA, per germline. V lost 1 base and J 8 bases, leaving 11 bases between the germline ends. The CDR3 DNA reads as TGTGCCAGCAGCTTAGGACCTACGGGGGAAGCTTTCTTT. It translates to CASSLGPTGEAFF. Full variable domain (missing parts from reference TRBV7-2 and TRBJ1-1): GAGVSQSPSNKVTEKGKDVELRCDPISGHTALYWYRQSLGQGLEFLIYFQGNSAPDKSGLPSDRFSAERTGGSVSTLTIQRTQQEDSAVYLCASSLGPTGEAFFGQGTRLTVV.

This clone was observed once. This chain joins TRBV9 and TRBJ2-7; 8 bases match TRBD2. The CDR3 consists of 15 residues. The germline V gene has CDR1 SGDLS and CDR2 YYNGEE. J was trimmed by 3 bases and V by 0 bases; bases with no gene match: 5. This CDR3 is CASSVGAGVGYEQYF. The DNA for the CDR3 is TGTGCCAGCAGCGTAGGAGCGGGGGTCGGCTACGAGCAGTACTTC.

The chain employs TRBV6-2 or TRBV6-3 and TRBJ1-2, with 8 nucleotides matching TRBD1. Looked up from germline, CDR1 is MNHEY and CDR2 is SVGEGT. The junction had 10 bases not matched to a gene; V was cut back by 6 bases and J by 7 bases. The CDR3 spans 14 residues. DNA for the CDR3: TGTGCCAGCAGCCCACAGGGGGTCCTAATTGGCTACACCTTC. Protein product: CASSPQGVLIGYTF.

The chain has TRBV25-1 and TRBJ1-2; TRBD1 might be the D (5 bases). Trimming stripped 7 bases from V and 8 bases from J, with 26 bases between. Looked up from germline, CDR1 is MGHDK and CDR2 is SYGVNS. The CDR3 is made up of 16 amino acids. The DNA of the CDR3 is TGTGCCAGCACCCCGAACTTCCGGGGGGGTCTGGAGGGCTACACCTTC. This gives the protein CASTPNFRGGLEGYTF.